This T cell receptor beta chain was sequenced in a study of T cells in Graves' hyperthyroidism and ophthalmopathy. A word on this clonotype: It may be a read error: a sequence one base away is much more abundant.

Amplified TCR beta CDR3 regions derived from RNA transcripts. Primed by the HTBI set, a first-round RT-PCR was run on the TCR CDR3. One entry per CDR3 protein results from TCRdb running MiXCR on the multiplex PCR reads. This sample carries approximately 410,000 distinct CDR3 sequences, approximately 15% of them seen once, and the ten largest clones take roughly 13%. This CDR3 has 16 residues. Germline V gives CDR1 MNHNS, CDR2 SASEGT. Source material: blood. The chain employs TRBV6-1 and TRBJ2-1, with 12 nucleotides matching TRBD2. Judging by the DNA end, TRBJ2-7 fits better; the J call may be wrong. This clonotype was obtained from a man younger than 35 with Graves' ophthalmopathy. The CDR3, as DNA: TGTGCCAGCAGTGAGCCTAGCGGGAGGGTTTACAATGAGCAGTACTTC. It yields the protein CASSEPSGRVYNEQYF.